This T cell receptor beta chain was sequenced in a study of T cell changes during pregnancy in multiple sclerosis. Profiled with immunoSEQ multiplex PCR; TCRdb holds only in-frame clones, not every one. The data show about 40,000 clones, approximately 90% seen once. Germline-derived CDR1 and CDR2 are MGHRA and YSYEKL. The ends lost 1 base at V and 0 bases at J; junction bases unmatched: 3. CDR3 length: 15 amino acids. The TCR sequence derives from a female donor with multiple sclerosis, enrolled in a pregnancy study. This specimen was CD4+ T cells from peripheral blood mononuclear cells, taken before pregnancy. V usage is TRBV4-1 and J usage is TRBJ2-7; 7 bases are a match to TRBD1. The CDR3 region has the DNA TGCGCCAGCAGCCAAGCCCCAGGGGGCTCCTACGAGCAGTACTTC. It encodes CASSQAPGGSYEQYF.